This TCR beta chain was recorded in a study of regulatory T cells in long-lasting Graves disease. Study context: For a period under 3 months, newly diagnosed Graves' patients had taken antithyroid drugs.

To make TCR beta libraries, researchers used iRepertoire HTBI primers and Arm-PCR of CDR3 regions. TCRdb re-derived calls from the multiplex PCR reads in MiXCR, one entry per CDR3 protein. The sample has about 460,000 distinct CDR3 sequences, about 15% seen once. Time point noted: newly diagnosed GD, antithyroid drugs for less than 3 months. From RNA extracted from PBMCs, the TCR library was made. Diagnosing Graves' disease relied on the American Thyroid Association guidelines. Germline assignment: CDR1 SGHRS and CDR2 YFSETQ. Germline trimming cut 4 bases from V and 12 bases from J; bases unmatched to any gene: 14. There are 15 residues in the CDR3. This clonotype was recorded many times. This same sample was also part of a study on T cells in Graves' hyperthyroidism and ophthalmopathy. This second report adds: First-round RT-PCR with HTBI primers amplified the TCR CDR3 region.

This chain links TRBV5-1 with TRBJ2-1; 9 bases line up with TRBD1. The sequence came from a woman aged 45-60 years with Graves disease. The sequences come from peripheral blood mononuclear cells (PBMCs), collected at new diagnosis, from a patient treated with antithyroid drugs. The CDR3 loop is CASSPRDRDSGVQFF. The CDR3 nucleotides are TGCGCCAGCAGCCCCCGGGACAGGGACTCGGGGGTGCAGTTCTTC.